The next 23 T cell receptor beta chains were all read from a single sample in a study of blood T cell repertoires in COVID-19. Profiling relied on immunoSEQ multiplex PCR, and the TCRdb table lists in-frame clones only, not all of them. The sample has over 60,000 clones, around nine tenths seen once; the top ten hold around 2.7%. The sequenced sample was peripheral blood. These receptors originate from a man aged 65 to 85 with active or convalescent COVID-19.

The rearrangement links TRBV12-5 to TRBJ2-1, with 9 bases lining up with TRBD2. The CDR3 length is 12 residues. The V and J ends lost 5 bases and 13 bases, in that order; junction bases with no gene match: 6. The germline V gene encodes CDR1 LGHNT and CDR2 FRNRAP. CDR3 sequence: CASGPERGAQFF. CDR3 bases: TGTGCTAGTGGTCCCGAGCGGGGGGCCCAGTTCTTC. The full variable domain, completed using reference TRBV12-5 and TRBJ2-1, is DARVTQTPRHKVTEMGQEVTMRCQPILGHNTVFWYRQTMMQGLELLAYFRNRAPLDDSGMPKDRFSAEMPDATLATLKIQPSEPRDSAVYFCASGPERGAQFFGPGTRLTVL.

The gene calls are TRBV28 and TRBJ1-2; D is ambiguous. The ends were cut back, 5 bases at V and 2 bases at J, with 3 bases in the middle. Germline V lookup: CDR1 MDHEN, CDR2 SYDVKM. CDR3 length: 11 amino acids. DNA of the CDR3: TGTGCCAGCAGTCCAAACTATGGCTACACCTTC. It is translated as CASSPNYGYTF.

This chain joins TRBV5-1 and TRBJ1-6, with TRBD1 identical over 7 bases. Germline-derived CDR1 and CDR2 are SGHRS and YFSETQ. The V gene end was trimmed by 4 bases and the J gene end by 9 bases; junction bases not matched to a gene: 4. This CDR3 has 13 residues. CDR3 sequence (DNA): TGCGCCAGCAGCGACAGGGTGGGTTCACCCCTCCACTTT. Its protein product is CASSDRVGSPLHF.

The gene calls are TRBV5-1 and TRBJ2-2; a possible D gene is TRBD1 (6 bases). Per the germline V gene, CDR1 is SGHRS and CDR2 is YFSETQ. CDR3 length: 18 residues. V was clipped by 0 bases and J by 3 bases, with 18 bases between them. The CDR3, as DNA: TGCGCCAGCAGCTTGGCCGTCCAGACAGGTTCTTACACCGGGGAGCTGTTTTTT. It is translated as CASSLAVQTGSYTGELFF.

The chain uses TRBV19 and TRBJ1-5; TRBD1 matches 7 bases. The V segment lost 4 bases and the J segment 7 bases; nucleotides outside the gene matches: 7. The CDR3 spans 14 residues. Germline values: CDR1 LNHDA, CDR2 SQIVND (reference sequence). CDR3 in amino acids: CASSTQGRGQPQHF. The CDR3, as DNA: TGTGCCAGTAGTACACAGGGGAGAGGACAGCCCCAGCATTTT. Combining the CDR3 with reference TRBV19 and TRBJ1-5 gives the whole variable domain DGGITQSPKYLFRKEGQNVTLSCEQNLNHDAMYWYRQDPGQGLRLIYYSQIVNDFQKGDIAEGYSVSREKKESFPLTVTSAQKNPTAFYLCASSTQGRGQPQHFGDGTRLSIL.

The V gene is TRBV6-5, the J gene TRBJ2-1, with a possible D match to TRBD2 (6 bases). CDR3 size: 16 residues. Trimming removed 2 bases at V and 2 bases at J, with 13 bases between. The germline V gene has CDR1 MNHEY and CDR2 SVGAGI. The DNA of the CDR3 is TGTGCCAGCAGTTACAGGGCCGGGGGAGCCTACAATGAGCAGTTCTTC. Amino acids: CASSYRAGGAYNEQFF.

This clone was recorded only once. The V gene is TRBV18, the J gene TRBJ1-1; TRBD1 matches at 9 bases. The CDR3 is 16 amino acids. Germline CDR1 KGHSH, CDR2 LQKENI. Germline trimming cut 0 bases from V and 0 bases from J; bases unmatched to any gene: 2. The CDR3, as DNA: TGTGCCAGCTCACCACCGTGGACAGGGGTGAACACTGAAGCTTTCTTT. This codes for CASSPPWTGVNTEAFF.

This chain joins TRBV7-9 and TRBJ2-7, with D perhaps TRBD1 (6 bases). Germline V lookup: CDR1 SEHNR, CDR2 FQNEAQ (reference sequence). CDR3 length: 14 amino acids. The germline V and J ends were trimmed by 5 bases and 5 bases, with 16 bases remaining between them. CDR3 sequence: CASSLSQGADEQYF. Here the CDR3 DNA reads TGTGCCAGCAGCCTTTCACAGGGAGCGGACGAGCAGTACTTC.

V is TRBV6-1 and J is TRBJ2-1, with TRBD2 matching 11 bases. The CDR3 totals 17 residues. With 3 bases clipped from V and 4 bases from J, the junction kept 8 bases outside the gene matches. Germline V gene data show CDR1 as MNHNS and CDR2 as SASEGT. The CDR3 DNA is TGTGCCAGCAGTGACTTAACTACTAGCGGGAGTTACAATGAGCAGTTCTTC. This translates into CASSDLTTSGSYNEQFF.

CDR3 loop: CASSERRGTSYGYTF. The CDR3 bases are TGCGCCAGCAGTGAGAGAAGAGGAACAAGCTATGGCTACACCTTC. The rearrangement uses TRBV10-2 and TRBJ1-2; no clear D gene. Trimming cost V 2 bases and J 4 bases, with 14 bases left between them. CDR1 and CDR2 (germline): WSHSY, SAAADI. The CDR3 is 15 residues long.

The chain has TRBV5-1 and TRBJ2-1; the match to TRBD2 covers 13 bases. Germline CDR1 is SGHRS and CDR2 is YFSETQ. The CDR3 sequence is 18 residues long. The ends lost 7 bases at V and 0 bases at J; junction bases unmatched: 10. CDR3 nucleotide sequence: TGCGCCAGCGACCCGGGACTAGCGGGATTAAGCTCCTACAATGAGCAGTTCTTC. Protein product: CASDPGLAGLSSYNEQFF.

This clone was observed a handful of times. The chain combines TRBV10-1 with TRBJ2-2; D ambiguous. Looked up from germline, CDR1 is WNHNN and CDR2 is SYGVQD (reference sequence). V was pared by 2 bases and J by 0 bases, with 7 bases between. This CDR3 comprises 15 residues. DNA for the CDR3: TGCGCCAGCAGTGAGGCGGATACGAACACCGGGGAGCTGTTTTTT. It codes for CASSEADTNTGELFF.

This clone was picked up one time. The rearrangement joins TRBV6-5 to TRBJ2-3; D call uncertain. The length of the CDR3 is 12 residues. V dropped 6 bases and J dropped 2 bases, with 6 bases sitting between them. Germline V gene sequence: CDR1 MNHEY, CDR2 SVGAGI. The CDR3 reads CASRTATDTQYF. The CDR3 DNA reads as TGTGCCAGCAGGACTGCCACAGATACGCAGTATTTT.

The rearrangement links TRBV19 to TRBJ1-6, with 7 bases that match TRBD1. This CDR3 has 15 amino acids. V was clipped by 5 bases and J by 9 bases; unmatched bases: 10. The germline V gene encodes CDR1 LNHDA and CDR2 SQIVND (reference sequence). CDR3 bases: TGTGCCAGTAGTTCCCGTCGGGGACAGTTTTCACCCCTCCACTTT. This sequence encodes CASSSRRGQFSPLHF.

The genes are TRBV5-1 and TRBJ1-1; the match to TRBD1 covers 7 bases. This CDR3 contains 16 residues. Germline V gene lookup returns CDR1 SGHRS and CDR2 YFSETQ. Trimming removed 0 bases from V and 0 bases from J; junction bases left unmatched: 5. This CDR3 reads CASSLAGRGVNTEAFF. CDR3 nucleotides: TGCGCCAGCAGCTTGGCTGGCAGGGGGGTGAACACTGAAGCTTTCTTT.

V usage is TRBV18 and J usage is TRBJ1-2; 9 positions match TRBD1. This CDR3 region has 15 residues. J gave up 8 bases and V 2 bases, and 9 bases lay outside the gene matches. Germline loops: CDR1 KGHSH, CDR2 LQKENI. The CDR3 region is CASSPTGQGLSGYTF. The CDR3 DNA reads as TGTGCCAGCTCACCAACGGGACAGGGCCTTTCCGGCTACACCTTC.

This chain connects TRBV21-1 to TRBJ1-1. TRBV21-1 has pseudogene status. The CDR3 extends over 13 amino acids. The CDR3 region is CASSNGGNTEAFF. CDR3 DNA: TGTGCCAGCAGCAACGGGGGGAACACTGAAGCTTTCTTT.

The rearrangement uses TRBV28 and TRBJ2-7, with D perhaps TRBD1 (6 bases). CDR3 length equals 14 residues. V gave up 5 bases and J gave up 4 bases, with 15 bases separating them. Per germline, CDR1 MDHEN and CDR2 SYDVKM. DNA of the CDR3: TGTGCCAGCAGTCAGACAGGCCCCCGGTACGAGCAGTACTTC. Translation: CASSQTGPRYEQYF.

This clone was counted a single time. This chain links TRBV12-3 or TRBV12-4 with TRBJ2-1, with TRBD1 matching over 9 bases. The CDR3 is 13 amino acids. J gave up 14 bases and V 5 bases, and 10 bases lay outside the gene matches. This CDR3 reads CASSPTGQGSKFF. The CDR3 nucleotides are TGTGCCAGCAGTCCGACCGGACAGGGGTCAAAGTTCTTC.

This chain joins TRBV19 and TRBJ2-7; TRBD2 aligns across 7 bases. Germline CDR1 is LNHDA and CDR2 is SQIVND (reference sequence). The trim removed 4 bases at V and 0 bases at J, leaving 6 bases unmatched. The CDR3 runs 15 residues. CDR3 residues: CASSNDPSGSYEQYF. The CDR3 nucleotides read TGTGCCAGTAGTAATGATCCTAGCGGCTCCTACGAGCAGTACTTC.

V gene TRBV19 combines with J gene TRBJ1-2; 9 bases map to TRBD1. Germline assignment: CDR1 LNHDA and CDR2 SQIVND (reference sequence). This CDR3 has 14 residues. V lost 8 bases, J lost 4 bases, and 8 bases stayed unmatched. In DNA, the CDR3 is TGTGCCAGTTGGGCAGGACAGGGGATCTATGGCTACACCTTC. This translates into CASWAGQGIYGYTF.

Only one count was recorded for this clone. This chain links TRBV5-1 with TRBJ1-3; no reliable D call. CDR1 is SGHRS, CDR2 YFSETQ, per germline. The CDR3 extends over 15 amino acids. V lost 0 bases to trimming and J lost 0 bases, with 7 bases between them. The CDR3 loop is CASSLGGLSGNTIYF. The CDR3 DNA sequence: TGCGCCAGCAGCTTGGGAGGACTCTCTGGAAACACCATATATTTT.

The chain recombines TRBV7-2 with TRBJ1-1, with D hard to call. With 1 base removed from V and 11 bases from J, the gap between germline ends came to 17 bases. Germline V gene lookup returns CDR1 SGHTA and CDR2 FQGNSA. The CDR3 spans 14 residues. DNA for the CDR3: TGTGCCAGCAGCTTAGAGGCAGGAAGATTGTGGGCTTTCTTT. Its protein product is CASSLEAGRLWAFF.